A single sample is the source of the 29 T cell receptor beta chains below, sequenced in a study of beta chain features in type 1 diabetes. General study findings and limits: Moderate but significant shortening of TCRB CDR3s was recorded in all four CD4+ subsets from Type 1 diabetes patients.

Sequenced material consisted of expressed TCRB transcripts (all of the isolated RNA was reverse transcribed). The assay was immunoSEQ multiplex PCR, and TCRdb's table has in-frame clones only and misses some. This sample yields 250,000 to 300,000 clones, of which about 23% are seen a single time; about 0.011% belongs to the top ten. Antigens of these TCRs are unknown. The sequencing input was naive CD4+ T cells from blood. Receptors were obtained from a woman aged 25 to 39 with type 1 diabetes.

On this clone itself: The sample carries other DNA sequences with the same CDR3. The chain couples TRBV27 to TRBJ2-7; D remains unclear. Deletions cut 4 bases from V and 4 bases from J, with 5 bases between. Germline values: CDR1 MNHEY, CDR2 SMNVEV (reference sequence). The CDR3 consists of 11 residues. For the CDR3, the DNA is TGTGCCAGCAGTTCAGGATACGAGCAGTACTTC. Its protein is CASSSGYEQYF.

The chain combines TRBV29-1 with TRBJ1-2, with TRBD1 as a possible D gene (6 bases). CDR1 SQVTM and CDR2 ANQGSEA come from the germline V gene. The CDR3 contains 10 residues. V lost 8 bases and J lost 6, with 10 bases in between. The CDR3 region is CSSRGDGYTF. The CDR3 DNA reads TGCAGCTCCAGGGGCGATGGCTACACCTTC.

This clone has more than one count but fewer than ten. The rearrangement links TRBV29-1 to TRBJ2-1; TRBD2 matches 13 bases. V was pared by 4 bases and J by 7 bases, with 10 bases of the junction left unmatched. The germline CDR1 and CDR2 sequences are SQVTM and ANQGSEA. The CDR3 has 16 amino acids. The DNA for the CDR3 is TGCAGCGTTGTGCCCCCCCCGGGACTAGCGGGAAATGAGCAGTTCTTC. This gives the protein CSVVPPPGLAGNEQFF.

On this clone: The junction and the germline gene differ at one end; a read error may be behind it. The rearrangement joins TRBV7-8 to TRBJ2-5; D gene ambiguous. The CDR3 runs to 14 residues. Germline CDR1 SGHVS, CDR2 FQNEAQ. CDR3 loop: CTSSFRAVSETQYF. The CDR3 bases are TGTACCAGCAGCTTTAGAGCCGTTTCGGAGACCCAGTACTTC.

This clone was picked up a small number of times. The gene calls are TRBV4-1 and TRBJ2-1; 8 bases match TRBD2. Germline lookup yields CDR1 MGHRA and CDR2 YSYEKL. CDR3 length: 17 residues. After removal of 0 bases from V and 7 bases from J, the junction contained 11 bases not matched to a gene. CDR3 coding DNA: TGCGCCAGCAGCCAAGAACGCCAAGCGGGAGTTCGGAATGAGCAGTTCTTC. It specifies CASSQERQAGVRNEQFF.

V and J are TRBV5-1 and TRBJ2-7, with TRBD2 matching over 12 bases. The CDR3 is 15 residues long. With 2 bases clipped from V and 1 base from J, the junction kept 1 base outside the gene matches. CDR1 and CDR2 from the germline V gene are SGHRS and YFSETQ. The CDR3: CASSFGLAGSYEQYF. Written as DNA, the CDR3 is TGCGCCAGCAGCTTTGGACTAGCGGGATCCTACGAGCAGTACTTC.

The chain employs TRBV19 and TRBJ2-7, with 10 bases aligning to TRBD1. There are 13 residues in the CDR3. Germline loops: CDR1 LNHDA, CDR2 SQIVND (reference sequence). V shed 9 bases and J 3 bases; nucleotides not matched to a gene: 5. Here the CDR3 DNA reads TGTGCCAGCACTGGGACAGGGGTCTACGAGCAGTACTTC. This translates into CASTGTGVYEQYF.

This chain connects TRBV6-1 to TRBJ1-5; the D gene is possibly TRBD1 (6 bases). Trimming shortened V by 4 bases and J by 1 base, and 17 bases separated the two germline ends. This CDR3 has 17 amino acids. CDR1 is MNHNS, CDR2 SASEGT, per germline. The CDR3 loop reads CASSGQVGPGSNQPQHF. Written as DNA, the CDR3 is TGTGCCAGCAGTGGACAGGTGGGGCCCGGGAGCAATCAGCCCCAGCATTTT.

The chain employs TRBV20-1 and TRBJ2-7; the D gene is possibly TRBD1 (5 bases). The ends were cut back, 6 bases at V and 5 bases at J, with 11 bases in the middle. The germline CDR1 and CDR2 sequences are DFQATT and SNEGSKA (reference sequence). This CDR3 comprises 11 residues. CDR3 coding DNA: TGCAGTGCCCCTCAGGGCGACGAGCAGTACTTC. Amino acids: CSAPQGDEQYF.

The J gene is TRBJ2-5, the V gene TRBV15; D remains ambiguous. This CDR3 contains 15 residues. Trimming took off 0 bases at V and 0 bases at J, with 8 bases between the two ends. Looked up from germline, CDR1 is LNHNV and CDR2 is YYDKDF (reference sequence). CDR3 sequence (DNA): TGTGCCACCAGCAGAGAAGCCCTGTACCAAGAGACCCAGTACTTC. Its translation is CATSREALYQETQYF.

Remarks on this clone: At one of its ends the junction is not consistent with the germline gene, which may arise from a read error. CDR3 bases: TGCAGCGTTCAAGACAGGGCGGGAGACAATGAGCAGTTCTTC. The encoded protein is CSVQDRAGDNEQFF. V and J are TRBV29-1 and TRBJ2-1, with D perhaps assigned TRBD1 or TRBD2 (7 bases each). CDR1 and CDR2 (germline): SQVTM, ANQGSEA. This CDR3 has 14 residues.

V usage is TRBV28 and J usage is TRBJ1-1, with 8 bases identical to TRBD1. The V and J ends lost 6 bases and 11 bases, in that order; junction bases with no gene match: 11. Germline V CDR1 and CDR2: MDHEN, SYDVKM. CDR3 length equals 13 residues. CDR3 sequence (DNA): TGTGCCAGCAGCTACAGACAGGGGAATGGCGCTTTCTTT. Translating gives CASSYRQGNGAFF.

The sample holds a few counts of this clone. The chain joins TRBV30 to TRBJ1-2; the D is unclear. The CDR3 consists of 13 residues. Trimming removed 4 bases at V and 3 bases at J, with 12 bases between. CDR1 GTSNPN and CDR2 SVGIG come from the germline V gene (reference sequence). The CDR3 bases are TGTGCCTGGACCCACGACTTATACTATGGCTACACCTTC. Its translation is CAWTHDLYYGYTF.

V usage is TRBV30 and J usage is TRBJ1-4; TRBD1 agrees at 10 bases. CDR3 size: 13 residues. Germline V CDR1 and CDR2: GTSNPN, SVGIG (reference sequence). The junction had 5 bases not matched to a gene; V was cut back by 5 bases and J by 8 bases. The CDR3 region is CAWWTGGKEKLFF. For the CDR3, the DNA is TGTGCCTGGTGGACAGGGGGAAAGGAAAAACTGTTTTTT.

The chain uses TRBV9 and TRBJ2-1, with TRBD2 matching 11 bases. The germline gives CDR1 SGDLS, CDR2 YYNGEE. Losses at the gene ends were 1 base for V and 5 bases for J; bases not matched to a gene: 5. The CDR3 consists of 16 residues. CDR3 DNA: TGTGCCAGCAGCGTAACACTAGCGGGAGCCAACAATGAGCAGTTCTTC. It yields the protein CASSVTLAGANNEQFF.

The genes are TRBV6-5 and TRBJ2-5; 9 nucleotides line up with TRBD1. V dropped 6 bases and J dropped 5; count of bases not matched to a gene: 10. Germline values: CDR1 MNHEY, CDR2 SVGAGI. This CDR3 comprises 15 residues. The DNA of the CDR3 is TGTGCCAGCAGGCGCGGGACAGGGCCGAGGGAGACCCAGTACTTC. This encodes CASRRGTGPRETQYF.

This sequence joins TRBV29-1 and TRBJ1-3; 9 bases map to TRBD1. V was pared by 4 bases and J by 2 bases, with 0 bases of the junction left unmatched. The CDR3 runs to 13 residues. Germline loops: CDR1 SQVTM, CDR2 ANQGSEA. In nucleotides, the CDR3 is TGCAGCGTTGGGGACAGGGCTGGAAACACCATATATTTT. Protein product: CSVGDRAGNTIYF. Full variable domain (outside the CDR3, taken from reference TRBV29-1 and TRBJ1-3): SAVISQKPSRDICQRGTSLTIQCQVDSQVTMMFWYRQQPGQSLTLIATANQGSEATYESGFVIDKFPISRPNLTFSTLTVSNMSPEDSSIYLCSVGDRAGNTIYFGEGSWLTVV.

This clone came up a few times. The V and J genes are TRBV7-2 and TRBJ2-3; the match to TRBD1 covers 8 bases. After removal of 5 bases from V and 5 bases from J, the junction contained 15 bases not matched to a gene. This CDR3 has 17 amino acids. Germline lookup yields CDR1 SGHTA and CDR2 FQGNSA. CDR3 DNA: TGTGCCAGCAGCAGAAAGACAGGGGTGCATGTAGGAGATACGCAGTATTTT. It translates to CASSRKTGVHVGDTQYF.

The table lists this clone with a few counts. This chain uses TRBV10-2 with TRBJ2-7; 10 bases agree with TRBD2. V lost 7 bases to trimming and J lost 4 bases; unmatched junction nucleotides: 7. The CDR3 length is 14 residues. The germline CDR1 and CDR2 sequences are WSHSY and SAAADI. The CDR3 sequence is CASTPAGGPYEQYF. The CDR3 nucleotides are TGCGCCAGCACCCCAGCGGGAGGGCCTTACGAGCAGTACTTC.

The chain has TRBV29-1 and TRBJ2-7; D is perhaps TRBD2 (6 bases). Germline V gene data show CDR1 as SQVTM and CDR2 as ANQGSEA. The V end was cut by 4 bases, the J end by 9 bases, with 13 bases between. The CDR3 consists of 11 residues. CDR3 sequence: CSVGGGPPQYF. The CDR3 region has the DNA TGCAGCGTTGGGGGAGGACCCCCGCAGTACTTC.

This clone appeared a few times. The chain combines TRBV20-1 with TRBJ1-2; D is unresolved. Germline V gene sequence: CDR1 DFQATT, CDR2 SNEGSKA (reference sequence). With 3 bases removed from V and 2 bases from J, the gap between germline ends came to 4 bases. This CDR3 spans 11 amino acids. Written as DNA, the CDR3 is TGCAGTGCTAGTTTAAACTATGGCTACACCTTC. Its translation is CSASLNYGYTF.

The rearrangement joins TRBV18 to TRBJ1-2; 9 bases are a match to TRBD1. The CDR3 length is 14 residues. J was trimmed by 10 bases and V by 5 bases; bases with no gene match: 11. CDR1 and CDR2 (germline): KGHSH, LQKENI. This CDR3 reads CASSAETGGSFYTF. CDR3 DNA sequence: TGTGCCAGCTCAGCGGAGACAGGGGGATCCTTCTACACCTTC. Complete variable domain (other parts from reference TRBV18 and TRBJ1-2): NAGVMQNPRHLVRRRGQEARLRCSPMKGHSHVYWYRQLPEEGLKFMVYLQKENIIDESGMPKERFSAEFPKEGPSILRIQQVVRGDSAAYFCASSAETGGSFYTFGSGTRLTVV.

This clone turned up a few times. The chain couples TRBV30 to TRBJ1-1; 8 nucleotides agree with TRBD1. Per germline, CDR1 GTSNPN and CDR2 SVGIG (reference sequence). The V gene end was trimmed by 4 bases and the J gene end by 10 bases; junction bases not matched to a gene: 5. The CDR3 loop spans 11 amino acids. The CDR3 protein is CAWTRGRVAFF. In nucleotides, the CDR3 is TGTGCCTGGACCAGGGGGCGGGTAGCTTTCTTT. Together with reference TRBV30 and TRBJ1-1, the CDR3 gives the full variable domain: SQTIHQWPATLVQPVGSPLSLECTVEGTSNPNLYWYRQAAGRGLQLLFYSVGIGQISSEVPQNLSASRPQDRQFILSSKKLLLSDSGFYLCAWTRGRVAFFGQGTRLTVV.

This clone was observed a few times. The rearrangement uses TRBV7-2 and TRBJ2-7; D perhaps matches TRBD2 (6 bases). Germline CDR1 reads SGHTA; CDR2 reads FQGNSA. There are 15 residues in the CDR3. Between the trimmed V and J ends, which lost 5 bases and 3 bases, there was a span of 17 bases. The CDR3 reads CASSLLRLDVYEQYF. CDR3 nucleotide sequence: TGTGCCAGCAGCCTTCTACGACTAGATGTCTACGAGCAGTACTTC. The entire variable domain, with the rest obtained from reference TRBV7-2 and TRBJ2-7, is as follows: GAGVSQSPSNKVTEKGKDVELRCDPISGHTALYWYRQSLGQGLEFLIYFQGNSAPDKSGLPSDRFSAERTGGSVSTLTIQRTQQEDSAVYLCASSLLRLDVYEQYFGPGTRLTVT.

This chain uses TRBV5-1 with TRBJ2-7; a weak D match, TRBD1 (5 bases). With 2 bases removed from V and 4 bases from J, the gap between germline ends came to 7 bases. Germline CDR1 reads SGHRS; CDR2 reads YFSETQ. The CDR3 loop spans 12 amino acids. The CDR3 DNA reads as TGCGCCAGCAGCTTCCAGGGATACGAGCAGTACTTC. Translating it yields CASSFQGYEQYF.

This clone was found a few times. V gene TRBV7-9 combines with J gene TRBJ1-1, with 9 bases matching TRBD1. From germline, CDR1 is SEHNR and CDR2 FQNEAQ (reference sequence). There are 14 residues in the CDR3. The junction had 1 base not matched to a gene; V was cut back by 3 bases and J by 2 bases. For the CDR3, the DNA is TGTGCCAGCAGCTTGACAGGGGGAAACACTGAAGCTTTCTTT. It is translated as CASSLTGGNTEAFF.

The chain recombines TRBV19 with TRBJ2-1; 10 bases line up with TRBD2. Losses at the gene ends were 5 bases for V and 9 bases for J; bases not matched to a gene: 10. CDR1 is LNHDA, CDR2 SQIVND, per germline (reference sequence). The CDR3 loop spans 15 amino acids. CDR3 residues: CASSLGLASYVEQFF. DNA for the CDR3: TGTGCCAGTAGTCTGGGACTAGCGTCTTATGTTGAGCAGTTCTTC.

This clone was seen only a few times. This rearrangement joins TRBV4-1 to TRBJ1-5, with D possibly matching TRBD1 (5 bases). The CDR3 has 18 amino acids. Deletions cut 1 base from V and 5 bases from J, with 21 bases between. CDR1 and CDR2 from the germline V gene are MGHRA and YSYEKL. CDR3 in DNA: TGCGCCAGCAGCCAAGGCCAATATTATGCCAGGGATTATCAGCCCCAGCATTTT. This codes for CASSQGQYYARDYQPQHF.

V usage is TRBV5-1 and J usage is TRBJ2-5, with D possibly TRBD1 on 5 matching bases. The CDR3 is 16 amino acids. V shed 0 bases and J shed 5 bases, with 17 bases lying between them. Germline values: CDR1 SGHRS, CDR2 YFSETQ. The CDR3 region has the DNA TGCGCCAGCAGCTTGGGAGATGACTCCAAGGGGGAGACCCAGTACTTC. Amino acids: CASSLGDDSKGETQYF.